A single sample is the source of the 29 T cell receptor beta chains below, sequenced in a study of blood T cell repertoires in COVID-19. Here immunoSEQ multiplex PCR was the method, and the copy in TCRdb shows in-frame clones only, minus some. The table has over 150,000 clones, over 60% seen once; the top ten hold approximately 3.7%. The sequenced sample consisted of peripheral blood. The receptors stem from a woman older than 75 with acute or convalescent COVID-19.

V usage is TRBV5-1 and J usage is TRBJ2-3; 13 bases are shared with TRBD2. Germline CDR1 and CDR2: SGHRS and YFSETQ. V was pared by 3 bases and J by 1 base, with 5 bases of the junction left unmatched. The CDR3 consists of 17 residues. CDR3 region: CASSSGGLAGRTDTQYF. The CDR3 coding sequence is TGCGCCAGCAGCTCGGGGGGACTAGCGGGGCGCACAGATACGCAGTATTTT.

The CDR3 DNA reads as TGTGCCAGCAGCGTAGGGGGACTGTCGGACATTCAGTACTTC. Translating it yields CASSVGGLSDIQYF. V gene TRBV9 combines with J gene TRBJ2-4; D might be TRBD2 (6 bases). In germline, CDR1 is SGDLS, CDR2 YYNGEE. Trimming took 0 bases from V and 8 from J, leaving 12 bases between them. The CDR3 consists of 14 residues.

This clone occurred a few times. The chain employs TRBV2 and TRBJ1-2; D is unclear. The V end lost 2 bases, the J end lost 4 bases, and 11 bases lay between the germline ends. Looked up from germline, CDR1 is SNHLY and CDR2 is FYNNEI. The CDR3 has 14 residues. This chain's CDR3 is CASSERPDSYGYTF. CDR3 bases: TGTGCCAGCAGTGAAAGGCCAGACTCCTATGGCTACACCTTC.

Regarding this clone: This sample includes further DNA sequences coding for the same CDR3. V is TRBV18 and J is TRBJ1-1; D is uncertain. The CDR3 length is 14 residues. Trimming removed 0 bases from V and 0 bases from J, with 5 bases in between. Germline CDR1 reads KGHSH; CDR2 reads LQKENI. In DNA, the CDR3 is TGTGCCAGCTCACCACCTAGTATGAACACTGAAGCTTTCTTT. It encodes CASSPPSMNTEAFF.

The chain carries TRBV15 and TRBJ2-2; 7 nucleotides agree with TRBD1. Looked up from germline, CDR1 is LNHNV and CDR2 is YYDKDF (reference sequence). The length of the CDR3 is 18 residues. V lost 2 bases to trimming and J lost 3 bases; unmatched junction nucleotides: 12. This CDR3 reads CATSRQLGQVMDTGELFF. The CDR3, as DNA: TGTGCCACCAGCAGACAACTTGGACAGGTGATGGACACCGGGGAGCTGTTTTTT.

The chain recombines TRBV3-1 (or the pseudogene TRBV3-2) with TRBJ1-2; 8 bases are shared with TRBD1. CDR1 and CDR2 from the germline V gene are LGHDT and YNNKEL (reference sequence). The CDR3 has 14 amino acids. V lost 4 bases to trimming and J lost 6 bases; unmatched junction nucleotides: 7. CDR3 in DNA: TGTGCCAGCAGCCTGTTTGACAGGGGAGATGGCTACACCTTC. Translated: CASSLFDRGDGYTF.

The chain has TRBV5-1 and TRBJ1-6; 11 bases map to TRBD1. V shed 0 bases and J 10 bases; nucleotides not matched to a gene: 6. Germline V gives CDR1 SGHRS, CDR2 YFSETQ. The CDR3 extends over 16 amino acids. Written as DNA, the CDR3 is TGCGCCAGCAGCTTGGATGCCGGGACAGGGGGGTCACCCCTCCACTTT. Amino acid sequence: CASSLDAGTGGSPLHF.

The rearrangement links TRBV10-3 to TRBJ1-2; 12 bases map to TRBD1. The germline V gene encodes CDR1 ENHRY and CDR2 SYGVKD. V was pared by 2 bases and J by 3 bases, with 1 base of the junction left unmatched. The CDR3 runs 15 residues. The CDR3 coding sequence is TGTGCCATCAGTGAGGGGACAGGGGGCCACTATGGCTACACCTTC. This gives the protein CAISEGTGGHYGYTF.

The chain recombines TRBV3-1 (or the pseudogene TRBV3-2) with TRBJ2-1; the match to TRBD2 covers 11 bases. This CDR3 comprises 18 residues. Germline V CDR1 and CDR2: LGHDT, YNNKEL (reference sequence). V dropped 4 bases and J dropped 4; count of bases not matched to a gene: 12. As DNA, the CDR3 is TGTGCCAGCAGCCGAGTAGCGGGAGGGCGAAGGATATACAATGAGCAGTTCTTC. Translated, it gives CASSRVAGGRRIYNEQFF.

The table lists this clone with a count of one. The rearrangement links TRBV6-6 to TRBJ1-3; D is perhaps TRBD1 (6 bases). The CDR3 loop spans 15 amino acids. Germline V gene lookup returns CDR1 MNHNY and CDR2 SVGAGI (reference sequence). V lost 2 bases and J lost 0, with 8 bases in between. The CDR3 sequence is CASSYGDNSGNTIYF. The CDR3 region has the DNA TGTGCCAGCAGTTACGGGGACAACTCTGGAAACACCATATATTTT.

The chain combines TRBV18 with TRBJ2-2, with D perhaps TRBD2 (6 bases). V lost 6 bases and J 4 bases, leaving 18 bases between the germline ends. The V gene's germline CDR1 is KGHSH and CDR2 LQKENI. The CDR3 sequence is 16 residues long. This CDR3 reads CASSESAGGSTGELFF. CDR3 DNA: TGTGCCAGCTCCGAATCCGCCGGGGGAAGCACCGGGGAGCTGTTTTTT.

The chain has TRBV4-1 and TRBJ2-5, with D possibly TRBD2 on 6 matching bases. Germline-derived CDR1 and CDR2 are MGHRA and YSYEKL. V was pared by 0 bases and J by 5 bases, with 13 bases between. CDR3 length: 15 residues. The CDR3 bases are TGCGCCAGCAGCCAAGATAGGAGGGGTTCGGAGACCCAGTACTTC. The encoded protein is CASSQDRRGSETQYF.

In its sample, this clone was seen a few times. This chain links TRBV25-1 with TRBJ2-2; D ambiguous. CDR1 is MGHDK and CDR2 is SYGVNS in the germline V gene. CDR3 length: 16 amino acids. V shed 1 base and J shed 0 bases, with 9 bases lying between them. CDR3 sequence reads: CASSELGSPNTGELFF. As DNA, the CDR3 is TGTGCCAGCAGTGAATTGGGCTCACCGAACACCGGGGAGCTGTTTTTT.

The genes are TRBV7-2 and TRBJ1-6; maybe TRBD1 (5 bases). The germline V gene encodes CDR1 SGHTA and CDR2 FQGNSA. The CDR3 has 15 amino acids. V was shortened by 5 bases and J by 4 bases, with 12 bases between the two germline ends. CDR3 DNA sequence: TGTGCCAGCAGCCCCGTCGGGGGATATAATTCACCCCTCCACTTT. Translation gives CASSPVGGYNSPLHF.

J is TRBJ1-2 and V is TRBV30, with D possibly TRBD1 on 5 matching bases. Germline V gene lookup returns CDR1 GTSNPN and CDR2 SVGIG (reference sequence). This CDR3 is built from 13 residues. Trimming pared 1 base from V and 7 bases from J, leaving 13 bases between. The chain's CDR3 is CAWSAQGWSGYTF. The CDR3 region has the DNA TGTGCCTGGAGTGCCCAGGGATGGAGTGGCTACACCTTC.

This clone was found a few times. The rearrangement links TRBV3-1 (or the pseudogene TRBV3-2) to TRBJ1-2; the D gene is possibly TRBD1 (6 bases). Germline V gives CDR1 LGHDT, CDR2 YNNKEL (reference sequence). The CDR3 is 15 residues long. Trimming left V 1 base short and J 3 bases short, with 12 bases between. The CDR3 nucleotides are TGTGCCAGCAGCCAAGGGTCCGCAGGGGACTATGGCTACACCTTC. Translated: CASSQGSAGDYGYTF.

The rearrangement joins TRBV3-1 (or the pseudogene TRBV3-2) to TRBJ2-7; 14 bases are a match to TRBD2. The CDR3 loop spans 17 amino acids. V was clipped by 4 bases and J by 4 bases; unmatched bases: 9. Germline V gives CDR1 LGHDT, CDR2 YNNKEL (reference sequence). In DNA, the CDR3 is TGTGCCAGCAGCCCCGGGACTAGCGGGAGTTTAAGTTACGAGCAGTACTTC. Encoded protein: CASSPGTSGSLSYEQYF.

The rearrangement links TRBV7-2 to TRBJ2-3; 11 nucleotides match TRBD2. With V trimmed by 1 base and J by 7 bases, 1 base remained unmatched. CDR1 is SGHTA and CDR2 is FQGNSA in the germline V gene. There are 14 residues in the CDR3. DNA of the CDR3: TGTGCCAGCAGCTTAGGACTAGCGGGGAATACGCAGTATTTT. Its protein is CASSLGLAGNTQYF.

The chain employs TRBV3-1 (or the pseudogene TRBV3-2) and TRBJ1-1; D possibly corresponds to TRBD1 (6 bases). The length of the CDR3 is 15 residues. The V end lost 1 base, the J end lost 0 bases, and 9 bases lay between the germline ends. Per the germline V gene, CDR1 is LGHDT and CDR2 is YNNKEL (reference sequence). The chain's CDR3 is CASSQGRTVNTEAFF. The CDR3 DNA sequence: TGTGCCAGCAGCCAAGGACGGACAGTGAACACTGAAGCTTTCTTT.

This clone has only a few counts. This chain links TRBV11-2 with TRBJ1-6, with D possibly TRBD1 on 5 matching bases. Trimming removed 5 bases at V and 8 bases at J, with 25 bases between. CDR1 is SGHAT, CDR2 FQNNGV, per germline. This CDR3 is built from 18 residues. CDR3 sequence: CASSQKGSGKERDSPLHF. The CDR3 DNA reads TGTGCCAGCAGCCAGAAGGGGAGTGGAAAGGAGCGGGATTCACCCCTCCACTTT. Filled out from reference TRBV11-2 and TRBJ1-6, the complete variable domain reads EAGVAQSPRYKIIEKRQSVAFWCNPISGHATLYWYQQILGQGPKLLIQFQNNGVVDDSQLPKDRFSAERLKGVDSTLKIQPAKLEDSAVYLCASSQKGSGKERDSPLHFGNGTRLTVT.

This clone was seen more than once but under ten times. This rearrangement joins TRBV5-1 to TRBJ2-5; 11 positions match TRBD1. The CDR3 has 15 amino acids. Germline CDR1 SGHRS, CDR2 YFSETQ. V was pared by 4 bases and J by 5 bases, with 7 bases of the junction left unmatched. CDR3 in DNA: TGCGCCAGCAGCGGGACAGGGGGAAAGGGTGAGACCCAGTACTTC. Translated: CASSGTGGKGETQYF.

The J gene is TRBJ1-1, the V gene TRBV29-1, with TRBD1 as a possible D gene (6 bases). The CDR3 has 17 amino acids. V was cut by 5 bases and J by 4 bases, with 26 bases left in between. Germline CDR1 SQVTM, CDR2 ANQGSEA. The chain's CDR3 is CSVRRMAGDIFGTEAFF. The CDR3 DNA follows: TGCAGCGTTCGTCGTATGGCAGGGGATATTTTTGGCACTGAAGCTTTCTTT.

The chain carries TRBV14 and TRBJ2-7; TRBD1 matches at 8 bases. The CDR3 totals 14 residues. Germline loops: CDR1 SGHDN, CDR2 FVKESK. J was trimmed by 7 bases and V by 0 bases; bases with no gene match: 5. This chain's CDR3 is CASSQEGNRGEQYF. For the CDR3, the DNA is TGTGCCAGCAGCCAAGAAGGGAACAGGGGGGAGCAGTACTTC.

This clone was found a few times. V usage is TRBV4-3 and J usage is TRBJ2-1; the D gene is possibly TRBD2 (5 bases). Trimming took off 2 bases at V and 0 bases at J, with 11 bases between the two ends. Germline V gene sequence: CDR1 LGHNA, CDR2 YSLEER. CDR3 length: 16 amino acids. The DNA for the CDR3 is TGCGCCAGCAGCCAATCGGGTGCGGGCTCCTACAATGAGCAGTTCTTC. Amino acids: CASSQSGAGSYNEQFF.

This sequence joins TRBV11-1 and TRBJ2-5; D is perhaps TRBD2 (7 bases). This CDR3 spans 15 amino acids. Germline values: CDR1 SGHAT, CDR2 FQDESV (reference sequence). The V and J ends lost 5 bases and 5 bases respectively, with 18 bases between them. CDR3 region: CASSPLGGGQETQYF. Written as DNA, the CDR3 is TGTGCCAGCAGCCCTCTAGGGGGGGGGCAGGAGACCCAGTACTTC.

This clone was detected a few times. DNA for the CDR3: TGTGCCAGCAGCTCCTCCCGGGGAGAGCAGTTCTTC. The encoded protein is CASSSSRGEQFF. This chain uses TRBV7-2 with TRBJ2-1; the D gene is possibly TRBD2 (5 bases). V was shortened by 4 bases and J by 10 bases, with 11 bases between the two germline ends. The CDR3 length is 12 residues. Germline assignment: CDR1 SGHTA and CDR2 FQGNSA.

V and J are TRBV6-5 and TRBJ1-3; weak D call: TRBD1 (5 bases). The CDR3 is made up of 16 amino acids. V lost 2 bases to trimming and J lost 0 bases, with 11 bases between them. CDR1 is MNHEY, CDR2 SVGAGI, per germline. The CDR3 loop is CASSYRTYYSGNTIYF. CDR3 DNA: TGTGCCAGCAGTTACAGGACATACTACTCTGGAAACACCATATATTTT.

The chain has TRBV11-1 and TRBJ2-1; TRBD2 is a possible D gene (6 bases). The CDR3 spans 16 residues. Germline values: CDR1 SGHAT, CDR2 FQDESV (reference sequence). Trimming removed 4 bases at V and 7 bases at J, with 20 bases between. The CDR3 nucleotides read TGTGCCAGCAGCTCCCGCGGGGCGGGGAATGAGAATGAGCAGTTCTTC. It encodes CASSSRGAGNENEQFF.

The rearrangement links TRBV29-1 to TRBJ2-7, with D maybe TRBD1 (6 bases). The germline V and J ends were trimmed by 4 bases and 0 bases, with 13 bases remaining between them. This CDR3 comprises 14 residues. The germline gives CDR1 SQVTM, CDR2 ANQGSEA. CDR3 region: CSVGPQGHSYEQYF. CDR3 DNA sequence: TGCAGCGTTGGCCCGCAGGGACACTCCTACGAGCAGTACTTC.